This T cell receptor beta chain was recorded in a study of lymphopenia after photon versus proton radiotherapy (dated 2019 in TCRdb). In the study overall: In patients with gastrointestinal tumors who developed high-grade lymphopenia, the study compared the immunological effects of photon radiation therapy with those of proton radiation therapy. The roughly 20 patients in the cohort had gastrointestinal tumors, were treated with either photon or proton therapy, and subsequently developed lymphopenia. The study was designed to characterize how the impact on the immune system differs between the two radiation modalities. Summary of the overall study and its limitations: Across the cohort, among patients who died, a greater drop in TCR diversity after the nadir was inversely correlated with overall survival time. During treatment, patients who received proton therapy stayed relatively stable, whereas patients who received photon therapy lost naive T cells and TCR diversity and gained effector/memory populations. The survival association was assessed only in patients who died, and better survival with proton therapy was presented by the authors as a possibility rather than a demonstrated result. Once the lymphocyte count had reached its nadir, the repertoires of photon-treated patients showed oligoclonal expansion, particularly of CD8+ Temra cells, and this expansion drove the decline in diversity.

Receptor amplification or capture employed the immunoSEQ multiplex PCR assay. T cell repertoires were profiled by deep sequencing of rearranged TCR beta loci, alongside multiparametric flow cytometry. TCRdb re-hosts the immuneACCESS table, in-frame sequences only. Its copies lack some clones; in the studies checked, an unresolved V gene accounts for under half of them, and the cause for the rest is not known. This sample holds 70,000 or so clones; less than 95% were observed only once. The ten biggest clones cover 2% to 2.5% of the sample. This clone has more than one count but fewer than ten. No cognate antigen has been identified for it. No base qualities exist here, and no much larger clone lies one base off it. Sequencing was performed on peripheral blood, taken from a patient treated with photon-based radiotherapy. This clonotype was sampled from a woman between 35 and 50 years old with cholangiocarcinoma.

The DNA reads TGTGCCAGCAGTGAAAACGGGAAGACCCAGTACTTC. Its coded protein is CASSENGKTQYF. In this chain, TRBV6-1 is recombined with TRBJ2-5; the D region possibly corresponds to TRBD2 (5 bases align). Counted from cysteine to phenylalanine, this CDR3 has 12 amino acids. The DNA shown is the 36-base CDR3, in frame from base 1. According to the germline V gene, CDR1 reads MNHNS and CDR2 reads SASEGT. The V and J ends are trimmed by 2 bases and 6 bases, leaving 7 bases between them.